Following are 18 T cell receptor beta chains from one sample sequenced in a study of glioma-infiltrating T cells after dendritic cell vaccination (dated by TCRdb to the mid-2010s). Interpreted using the paper, the time point label stands for: after dendritic cell vaccination, including at tumor progression/relapse. Receptor amplification or capture employed the immunoSEQ multiplex PCR assay. TCRdb took over this immuneACCESS table, retaining in-frame rearrangements with V and J assigned. Such tables are incomplete; in checked studies, under half of the missing clones stem from an unresolved V gene, and the remainder is unexplained. This sample is represented by more than 70,000 clones; around 86% of them were singletons. The top ten clonotypes cover around 2.1% of the sample. Sequencing used blood, obtained after dendritic cell vaccination. These receptors were obtained from a human donor with glioblastoma.

The rearrangement uses TRBV5-5 and TRBJ1-2, with a weak D call TRBD1 (6 bases). This CDR3 has 15 amino acids. The germline V gene encodes CDR1 SGHKS and CDR2 YYEKEE (reference sequence). Trimming took off 4 bases at V and 5 bases at J, with 18 bases between the two ends. CDR3 nucleotides: TGTGCCAGCAGCAACACTGCAGGGGCTTTTTATGGCTACACCTTC. It codes for CASSNTAGAFYGYTF.

This clone was found a few times. The chain couples TRBV2 to TRBJ1-3, with TRBD1 as a possible D gene (6 bases). V was cut by 3 bases and J by 4 bases, with 13 bases left in between. Germline CDR1 SNHLY, CDR2 FYNNEI. The CDR3 covers 15 residues. This chain's CDR3 is CASSEVQGRGNTIYF. The CDR3 DNA reads as TGTGCCAGCAGTGAGGTCCAGGGGAGAGGAAACACCATATATTTT.

This chain links TRBV11-2 with TRBJ1-2; 9 nucleotides align to TRBD1. The germline gives CDR1 SGHAT, CDR2 FQNNGV. The CDR3 spans 13 residues. Trimming removed 5 bases from V and 3 bases from J; junction bases left unmatched: 1. The chain's CDR3 is CASSRTGDYGYTF. The CDR3 bases are TGTGCCAGCAGCCGGACAGGGGACTATGGCTACACCTTC.

CDR3 in amino acids: CASSLKGHSATDTQYF. The CDR3 DNA sequence: TGTGCCAGCAGCCTAAAGGGACACTCAGCCACAGATACGCAGTATTTT. The rearrangement links TRBV7-9 to TRBJ2-3; tentatively, D is TRBD1 (6 bases). The germline CDR1 and CDR2 sequences are SEHNR and FQNEAQ (reference sequence). Trimming took off 5 bases at V and 2 bases at J, with 17 bases between the two ends. The CDR3 has 16 residues.

The chain has TRBV7-9 and TRBJ2-5; weak D call: TRBD2 (6 bases). Trimming removed 4 bases at V and 7 bases at J, with 7 bases between. This CDR3 spans 11 amino acids. The germline gives CDR1 SEHNR, CDR2 FQNEAQ (reference sequence). In nucleotides, the CDR3 is TGTGCCAGCAGCTCCGGGGGGACCCAGTACTTC. Residues: CASSSGGTQYF. Full variable domain (rest looked up from reference TRBV7-9 and TRBJ2-5): DTGVSQNPRHKITKRGQNVTFRCDPISEHNRLYWYRQTLGQGPEFLTYFQNEAQLEKSRLLSDRFSAERPKGSFSTLEIQRTEQGDSAMYLCASSSGGTQYFGPGTRLLVL.

The chain is built from TRBV6-5 and TRBJ2-1, with TRBD2 identical over 7 bases. The CDR3 sequence is 15 residues long. From germline, CDR1 is MNHEY and CDR2 SVGAGI. V trimming: 2 bases; J trimming: 7 bases; junction bases outside the gene matches: 8. CDR3 DNA: TGTGCCAGCAGTTACGAAGCGGGGACCCGGAATGAGCAGTTCTTC. Residues: CASSYEAGTRNEQFF.

The V call is TRBV15, the J call TRBJ2-3, with 9 bases lining up with TRBD2. Germline CDR1 reads LNHNV; CDR2 reads YYDKDF (reference sequence). The ends lost 0 bases at V and 2 bases at J; junction bases unmatched: 6. The CDR3 runs 17 residues. CDR3 loop: CATSRDVLAGFTDTQYF. The DNA for the CDR3 is TGTGCCACCAGCAGAGATGTCCTAGCGGGATTCACAGATACGCAGTATTTT.

The CDR3 spells CASSVDTFYGYTF. As DNA, the CDR3 is TGCGCCAGCAGCGTAGACACTTTCTATGGCTACACCTTC. The gene calls are TRBV5-1 and TRBJ1-2; no firm D call. The V end lost 4 bases, the J end lost 4 bases, and 11 bases lay between the germline ends. This CDR3 contains 13 residues. Germline V gene sequence: CDR1 SGHRS, CDR2 YFSETQ.

This chain uses TRBV5-1 with TRBJ2-1; 7 positions match TRBD2. Looked up from germline, CDR1 is SGHRS and CDR2 is YFSETQ. The CDR3 spans 16 residues. V was clipped by 4 bases and J by 6 bases; unmatched bases: 13. Here the CDR3 reads CASSPTGKAGVNEQFF. The CDR3 region has the DNA TGCGCCAGCAGCCCTACGGGGAAGGCGGGGGTCAATGAGCAGTTCTTC.

This chain links TRBV27 with TRBJ2-7, with 8 positions matching TRBD1. V lost 3 bases, J lost 6 bases, and 7 bases stayed unmatched. In germline, CDR1 is MNHEY, CDR2 SMNVEV (reference sequence). The CDR3 totals 14 residues. The CDR3 bases are TGTGCCAGCAGTTTCGGACAGGGAATCGGCGAGCAGTACTTC. This translates into CASSFGQGIGEQYF.

The genes are TRBV19 and TRBJ1-2; TRBD1 matches at 8 bases. In germline, CDR1 is LNHDA, CDR2 SQIVND (reference sequence). The CDR3 is 16 amino acids. The J segment lost 2 bases and the V segment lost 1 base, leaving 6 bases of the junction unmatched. CDR3 nucleotide sequence: TGTGCCAGTAGTATAGCCCCCGGACAGGGAAACTATGGCTACACCTTC. This sequence encodes CASSIAPGQGNYGYTF.

V gene TRBV27 combines with J gene TRBJ2-3; 10 nucleotides align to TRBD2. Germline CDR1 and CDR2: MNHEY and SMNVEV (reference sequence). After removal of 3 bases from V and 0 bases from J, the junction contained 9 bases not matched to a gene. CDR3 length equals 18 residues. CDR3 region: CASSFYRLAGSSTDTQYF. In DNA, the CDR3 is TGTGCCAGCAGTTTTTACAGACTAGCGGGTTCTAGCACAGATACGCAGTATTTT.

The rearrangement uses TRBV5-1 and TRBJ2-5; 8 bases map to TRBD1. Germline V gives CDR1 SGHRS, CDR2 YFSETQ. J lost 4 bases, V lost 1 base, and 3 bases had no gene match. The length of the CDR3 is 14 residues. CDR3 DNA sequence: TGCGCCAGCAGCTTGTTCACAGGGGGAGAGACCCAGTACTTC. Its translation: CASSLFTGGETQYF.

V and J are TRBV5-6 and TRBJ2-3; D not resolved. Trimming pared 3 bases from V and 6 bases from J, leaving 14 bases between. The CDR3 extends over 14 amino acids. Germline V gene sequence: CDR1 SGHDT, CDR2 YYEEEE. The CDR3 DNA reads TGTGCCAGCAGCTCAGGCTATAGGTCTGATACGCAGTATTTT. Protein product: CASSSGYRSDTQYF. The full variable domain, in which reference TRBV5-6 and TRBJ2-3 provide the parts outside the CDR3, is DAGVTQSPTHLIKTRGQQVTLRCSPKSGHDTVSWYQQALGQGPQFIFQYYEEEERQRGNFPDRFSGHQFPNYSSELNVNALLLGDSALYLCASSSGYRSDTQYFGPGTRLTVL.

The chain has TRBV11-2 and TRBJ1-1, with D possibly being TRBD1 (5 bases). Deletions cut 3 bases from V and 4 bases from J, with 9 bases between. The CDR3 sequence is 13 residues long. CDR1 and CDR2 from the germline V gene are SGHAT and FQNNGV. As DNA, the CDR3 is TGTGCCAGCAGCTTGTTGGGGGGCACTGAAGCTTTCTTT. Amino acid sequence: CASSLLGGTEAFF.

This chain uses TRBV4-2 with TRBJ1-2; maybe TRBD1 (6 bases). There are 16 residues in the CDR3. Germline values: CDR1 LGHNA, CDR2 YNFKEQ. Trimming removed 1 base from V and 2 bases from J, with 14 bases in between. This CDR3 reads CASSQGSGTHNYGYTF. CDR3 bases: TGTGCCAGCAGCCAAGGGTCAGGGACACACAACTATGGCTACACCTTC.

The chain links TRBV7-2 to TRBJ2-3, with D perhaps TRBD1 (5 bases). CDR3 length: 15 residues. The V gene lost 1 base and the J gene lost 5 bases, with 13 bases spanning the gap. Germline assignment: CDR1 SGHTA and CDR2 FQGNSA. Here the CDR3 DNA reads TGTGCCAGCAGCTTAGGGGCTAGGGGTAGAGATACGCAGTATTTT. Translated, it gives CASSLGARGRDTQYF.

The CDR3 DNA reads as TGTGCCAGCAGTCCGCGTGGGGTAGCGGGTCATACGCAGTATTTT. Amino acid sequence: CASSPRGVAGHTQYF. The chain links TRBV6-5 to TRBJ2-3; TRBD2 agrees at 7 bases. The CDR3 runs to 15 residues. Trimming cost V 5 bases and J 7 bases; bases outside gene matches: 12. CDR1 is MNHEY and CDR2 is SVGAGI in the germline V gene.